Listed below are T cell receptor beta chains from one sample, sequenced in a study of vaccination and CD4 T cells after COVID-19. These receptors' targets are unknown. TCRdb redid the calling of the PCR reads with MiXCR, one entry per CDR3 protein. In the table there are about 13,000 distinct CDR3 sequences, 27% of which are singletons. The sample taken for sequencing was CD4+ T cells from blood, cultured in vitro. The receptors originated from a human donor who had recovered from COVID-19. The CDR3 runs from the conserved cysteine through the conserved F or W. A D gene is named only where the DNA matches it firmly. Some rows mark clone size as missing; the rest say once, few, many or name a class of expanded clone.

j_call: TRBJ1-5; clone_size: few; v_call: TRBV12-3/TRBV12-4; d_call: .; cdr3_nt: TGTGCCAGCAGGCTCGGACAGAATAGCAATCAGCCCCAGCATTTT; cdr3_aa: CASRLGQNSNQPQHF
j_call: TRBJ2-4; clone_size: .; v_call: TRBV19; d_call: TRBD2; cdr3_nt: TGTGCCAGTACGGGGAGCGGGGGGGCCCAAAACATTCAGTACTTC; cdr3_aa: CASTGSGGAQNIQYF
j_call: TRBJ1-2; clone_size: .; v_call: TRBV18; d_call: TRBD1; cdr3_nt: TGTGCCAGCTCACCCGGGACAGGGGAGGGCTACACCTTC; cdr3_aa: CASSPGTGEGYTF
j_call: TRBJ1-6; clone_size: medium-sized; v_call: TRBV7-8; d_call: .; cdr3_nt: TGTGCCAGCAGCTTTCAATCCGCACCCCTCCACTTT; cdr3_aa: CASSFQSAPLHF
j_call: TRBJ1-2; clone_size: .; v_call: TRBV29-1; d_call: .; cdr3_nt: TGCAGCGTTGACGGGGGCTCACATGGCTACACCTTC; cdr3_aa: CSVDGGSHGYTF
j_call: TRBJ1-5; clone_size: .; v_call: TRBV6-2/TRBV6-3; d_call: .; cdr3_nt: TGTGCCAGCAGTTCAGCCGCGAAGGGCAATCAGCCCCAGCATTTT; cdr3_aa: CASSSAAKGNQPQHF
j_call: TRBJ2-5; clone_size: few; v_call: TRBV20-1; d_call: TRBD2; cdr3_nt: TGCAGTGCTAGAGCTATAGGGCTAGCGGGGCAAGAGACCCAGTACTTC; cdr3_aa: CSARAIGLAGQETQYF
j_call: TRBJ1-4; clone_size: .; v_call: TRBV6-1; d_call: TRBD1; cdr3_nt: TGTGCCAGCGCCCTAAACGGACAGGGGTATGAAAAACTGTTTTTT; cdr3_aa: CASALNGQGYEKLFF
j_call: TRBJ2-7; clone_size: .; v_call: TRBV19; d_call: .; cdr3_nt: TGTGCCAGTAGTTTTCACATAGATTACGAGCAGTACTTC; cdr3_aa: CASSFHIDYEQYF
j_call: TRBJ1-2; clone_size: .; v_call: TRBV4-1; d_call: .; cdr3_nt: TGCGCCAGCAGCCATACTAAGGGTGGCTACACCTTC; cdr3_aa: CASSHTKGGYTF